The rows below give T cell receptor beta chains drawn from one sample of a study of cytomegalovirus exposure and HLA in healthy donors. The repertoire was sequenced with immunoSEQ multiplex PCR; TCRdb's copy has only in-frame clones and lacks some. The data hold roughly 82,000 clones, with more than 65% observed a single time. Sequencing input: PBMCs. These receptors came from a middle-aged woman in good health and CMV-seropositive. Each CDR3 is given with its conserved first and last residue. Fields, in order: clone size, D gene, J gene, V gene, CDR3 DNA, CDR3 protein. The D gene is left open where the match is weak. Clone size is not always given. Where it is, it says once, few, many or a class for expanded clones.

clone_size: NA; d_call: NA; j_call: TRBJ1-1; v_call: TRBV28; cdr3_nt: TGTGCCAGCAGTCCCTTTGTCGCAGGGAAGAACACTGAAGCTTTCTTT; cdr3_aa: CASSPFVAGKNTEAFF
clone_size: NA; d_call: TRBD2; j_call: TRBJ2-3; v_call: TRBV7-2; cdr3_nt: TGTGCCAGCAGCCTTCGGACTAGCGGGGGTGTAACCACGCAGTATTTT; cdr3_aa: CASSLRTSGGVTTQYF
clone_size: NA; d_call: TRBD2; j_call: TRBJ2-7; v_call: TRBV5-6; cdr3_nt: TGTGCCAGCAGCTTTAGCGGGAGCGCCTACGAGCAGTACTTC; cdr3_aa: CASSFSGSAYEQYF
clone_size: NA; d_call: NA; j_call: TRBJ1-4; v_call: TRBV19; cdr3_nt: TGTGCCAGTATCCCACGTGGGGGAGGAAATGAAAAACTGTTTTTT; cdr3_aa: CASIPRGGGNEKLFF
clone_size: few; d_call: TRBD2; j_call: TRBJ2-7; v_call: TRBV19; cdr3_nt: TGTGCCAGTAGAGAGCGGGGGAGCTCCTACGAGCAGTACTTC; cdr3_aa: CASRERGSSYEQYF
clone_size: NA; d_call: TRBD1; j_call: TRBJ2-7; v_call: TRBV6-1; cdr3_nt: TGTGCCAGCAGCGCTGGGACAGACCGAATCTACGAGCAGTACTTC; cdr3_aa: CASSAGTDRIYEQYF
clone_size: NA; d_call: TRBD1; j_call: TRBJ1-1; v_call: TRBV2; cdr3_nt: TGTGCCAGTGACAGGGGTGGGACTGAAGCTTTCTTT; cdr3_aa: CASDRGGTEAFF
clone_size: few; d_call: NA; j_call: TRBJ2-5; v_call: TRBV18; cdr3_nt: TGTGCCAGCTCATTACAACAGGGAGACGAGACCCAGTACTTC; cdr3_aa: CASSLQQGDETQYF
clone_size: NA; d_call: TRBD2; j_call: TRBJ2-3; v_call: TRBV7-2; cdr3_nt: TGTGCCAGCAGCTTAATCGCTAGCGGGGGTTTAGATACGCAGTATTTT; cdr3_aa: CASSLIASGGLDTQYF
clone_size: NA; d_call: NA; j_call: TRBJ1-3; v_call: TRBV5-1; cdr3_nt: TGCGCCAGCAGCTTGGGCGGACTTAACACCATATATTTT; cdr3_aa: CASSLGGLNTIYF
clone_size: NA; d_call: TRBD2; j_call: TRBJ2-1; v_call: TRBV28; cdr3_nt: TGTGCCAGCAGTTACACTAGCGCAGCGCAGTTCTTC; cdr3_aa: CASSYTSAAQFF
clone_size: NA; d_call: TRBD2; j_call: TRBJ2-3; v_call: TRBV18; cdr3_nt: TGTGCCAGCTCACCACTGGGCCCTACGGGAGGGAGCACAGATACGCAGTATTTT; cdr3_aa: CASSPLGPTGGSTDTQYF
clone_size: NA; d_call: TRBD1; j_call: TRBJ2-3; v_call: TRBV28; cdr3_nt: TGTGCCAGCAGACCACAGGGGTCCCACACAGATACGCAGTATTTT; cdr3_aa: CASRPQGSHTDTQYF
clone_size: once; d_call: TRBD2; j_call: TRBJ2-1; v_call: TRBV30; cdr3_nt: TGTGCCTGGAAAGCGGGAGTTTACAATGAGCAGTTCTTC; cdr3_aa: CAWKAGVYNEQFF
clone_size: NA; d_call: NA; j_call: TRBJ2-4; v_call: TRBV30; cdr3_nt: TGTGCCTGGGGGGACACAAACATTCAGTACTTC; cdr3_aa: CAWGDTNIQYF
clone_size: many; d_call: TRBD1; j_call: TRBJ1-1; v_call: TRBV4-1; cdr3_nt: TGCGCCAGCAGCCAATATCACGGACAGGGGGCTTTATCTTTAACTTTCTTT; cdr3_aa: CASSQYHGQGALSLTFF
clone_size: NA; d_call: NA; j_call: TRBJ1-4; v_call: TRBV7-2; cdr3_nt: TGTGCCAGCAGCTTAGTCGGGGGAACTAGGGAAAAACTGTTTTTT; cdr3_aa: CASSLVGGTREKLFF
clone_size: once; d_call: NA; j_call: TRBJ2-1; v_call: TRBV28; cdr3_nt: TGTGCCAGCAGTTTATTGGCTGGACAGAACAATGAGCAGTTCTTC; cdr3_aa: CASSLLAGQNNEQFF
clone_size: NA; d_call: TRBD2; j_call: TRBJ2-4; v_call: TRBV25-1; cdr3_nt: TGTGCCAGCACCAGCGGGACCAAAAACATTCAGTACTTC; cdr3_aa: CASTSGTKNIQYF
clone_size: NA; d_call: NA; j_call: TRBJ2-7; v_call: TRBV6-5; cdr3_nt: TGTGCCAGCAGTTACCCTCGGGACGGGAGCTCCTACGAGCAGTACTTC; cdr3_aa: CASSYPRDGSSYEQYF
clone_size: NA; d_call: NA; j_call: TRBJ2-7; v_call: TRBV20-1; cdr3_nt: TGCAGTGCTAGCTCCTCGTACGAGCAGTACTTC; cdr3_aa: CSASSSYEQYF
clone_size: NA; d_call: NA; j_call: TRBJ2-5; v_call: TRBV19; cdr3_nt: TGTGCCAGTACCGCAGGTATTCAAGAGACCCAGTACTTC; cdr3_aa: CASTAGIQETQYF
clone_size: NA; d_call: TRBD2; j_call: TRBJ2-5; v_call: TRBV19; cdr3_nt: TGTGCCAGTAGTATAGCTGCTAGCGGGGGTTTGGAGACCCAGTACTTC; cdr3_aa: CASSIAASGGLETQYF
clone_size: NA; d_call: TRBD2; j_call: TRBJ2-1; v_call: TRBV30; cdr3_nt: TGTGCCTGGAGTGCCCCTAGCGGGTCCTACAATGAGCAGTTCTTC; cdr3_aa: CAWSAPSGSYNEQFF
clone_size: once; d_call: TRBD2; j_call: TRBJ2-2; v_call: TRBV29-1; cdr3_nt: TGCAGCGTTGTCGGTAGCGGGGGAGCCGGGGAGCTGTTTTTT; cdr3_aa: CSVVGSGGAGELFF
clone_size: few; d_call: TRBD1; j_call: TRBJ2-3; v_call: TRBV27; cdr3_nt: TGTGCCAGCAGTTTGTATGACAGGGCCCCAGATACGCAGTATTTT; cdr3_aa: CASSLYDRAPDTQYF
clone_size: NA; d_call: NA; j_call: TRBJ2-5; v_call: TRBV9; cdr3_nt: TGTGCCAGCAGCCCAGGACAAGGAGGAGGGGAGACCCAGTACTTC; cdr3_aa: CASSPGQGGGETQYF
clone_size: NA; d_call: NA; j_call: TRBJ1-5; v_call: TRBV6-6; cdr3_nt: TGTGCCAGCGAACCACACCTTAGCAATCAGCCCCAGCATTTT; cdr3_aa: CASEPHLSNQPQHF
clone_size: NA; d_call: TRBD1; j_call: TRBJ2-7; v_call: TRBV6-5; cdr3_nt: TGTGCCAGCAGTCCTAGGACAGGGGTCTACGAGCAGTACTTC; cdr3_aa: CASSPRTGVYEQYF
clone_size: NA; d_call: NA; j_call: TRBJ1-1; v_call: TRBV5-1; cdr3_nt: TGCGCCAGCAGCTTGAGTACGGCGAATTTGGGCGATGAAGCTTTCTTT; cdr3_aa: CASSLSTANLGDEAFF
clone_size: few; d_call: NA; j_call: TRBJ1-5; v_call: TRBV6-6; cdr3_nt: TGTGCCAGCAGTTATGAGGCGGGTTGGAGCAATCAGCCCCAGCATTTT; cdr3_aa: CASSYEAGWSNQPQHF
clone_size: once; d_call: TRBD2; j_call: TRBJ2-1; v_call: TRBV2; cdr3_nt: TGTGCCAGCAGGCAGGGACTACTGAATGAGCAGTTCTTC; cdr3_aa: CASRQGLLNEQFF
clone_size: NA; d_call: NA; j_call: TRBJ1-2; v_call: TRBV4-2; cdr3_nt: TGTGCCAGCAGCCAAGAGACAGGATTCGAGGGCTACACCTTC; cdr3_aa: CASSQETGFEGYTF
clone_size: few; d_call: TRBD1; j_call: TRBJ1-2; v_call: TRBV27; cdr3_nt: TGTGCCAGCAGTCCGCAACAGGGGGCAACTCGCCTGGGCTACACCTTC; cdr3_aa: CASSPQQGATRLGYTF
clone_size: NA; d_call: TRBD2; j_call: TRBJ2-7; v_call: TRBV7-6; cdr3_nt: TGTGCCAGCAGCTCTTCCGGGACTACGTACGAGCAGTACTTC; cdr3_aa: CASSSSGTTYEQYF
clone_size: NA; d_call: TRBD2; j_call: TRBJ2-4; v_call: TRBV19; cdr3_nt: TGTGCCAGTAGTATAGACGGGACTACCAAAAACATTCAGTACTTC; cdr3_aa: CASSIDGTTKNIQYF
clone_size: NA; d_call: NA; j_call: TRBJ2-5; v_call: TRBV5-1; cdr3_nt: TGCGCCAGCAGCTTGGGCCTGATCGCGACAGTACAAGAGACCCAGTACTTC; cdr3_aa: CASSLGLIATVQETQYF
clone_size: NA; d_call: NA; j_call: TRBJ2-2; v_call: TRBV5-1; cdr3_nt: TGCGCCAGCAGCTTTCGACAGGATAACACCGGGGAGCTGTTTTTT; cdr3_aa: CASSFRQDNTGELFF
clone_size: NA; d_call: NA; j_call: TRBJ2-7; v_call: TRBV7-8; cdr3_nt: TGTGCCAGCAGCTTAGAGACAGAGAACTACGAGCAGTACTTC; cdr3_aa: CASSLETENYEQYF
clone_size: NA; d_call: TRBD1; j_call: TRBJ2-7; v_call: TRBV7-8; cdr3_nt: TGTGCCAGCAGCTTAGACAGGGGGAACTACGAGCAGTACTTC; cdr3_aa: CASSLDRGNYEQYF
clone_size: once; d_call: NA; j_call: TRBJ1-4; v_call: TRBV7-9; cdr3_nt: TGTGCCAGCAGCTTAAGGGGTAACGGCGGTAATGAAAAACTGTTTTTT; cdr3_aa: CASSLRGNGGNEKLFF
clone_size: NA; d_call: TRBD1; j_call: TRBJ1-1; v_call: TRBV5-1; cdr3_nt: TGCGCCAGCAGCCCGGACAGGGGAGGAACTGAAGCTTTCTTT; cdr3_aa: CASSPDRGGTEAFF
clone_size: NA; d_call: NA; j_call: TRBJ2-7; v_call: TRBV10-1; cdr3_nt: TGCGCCAGCGGGGAGGACATAGGGTACGAGCAGTACTTC; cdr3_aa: CASGEDIGYEQYF
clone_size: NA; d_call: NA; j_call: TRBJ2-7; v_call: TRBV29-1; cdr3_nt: TGCAGCGTTCTCTCAGGGCCGAGCTCCTACGAGCAGTACTTC; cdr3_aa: CSVLSGPSSYEQYF
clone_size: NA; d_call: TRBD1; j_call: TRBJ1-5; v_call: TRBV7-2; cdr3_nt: TGTGCCAGCAGCTTACAGGGGGATCAGCCCCAGCATTTT; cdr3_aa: CASSLQGDQPQHF
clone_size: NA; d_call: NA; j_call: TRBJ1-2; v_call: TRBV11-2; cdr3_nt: TGTGCCAGCAGCTTATGGGCAGACCCTATTAACTATGGCTACACCTTC; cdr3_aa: CASSLWADPINYGYTF